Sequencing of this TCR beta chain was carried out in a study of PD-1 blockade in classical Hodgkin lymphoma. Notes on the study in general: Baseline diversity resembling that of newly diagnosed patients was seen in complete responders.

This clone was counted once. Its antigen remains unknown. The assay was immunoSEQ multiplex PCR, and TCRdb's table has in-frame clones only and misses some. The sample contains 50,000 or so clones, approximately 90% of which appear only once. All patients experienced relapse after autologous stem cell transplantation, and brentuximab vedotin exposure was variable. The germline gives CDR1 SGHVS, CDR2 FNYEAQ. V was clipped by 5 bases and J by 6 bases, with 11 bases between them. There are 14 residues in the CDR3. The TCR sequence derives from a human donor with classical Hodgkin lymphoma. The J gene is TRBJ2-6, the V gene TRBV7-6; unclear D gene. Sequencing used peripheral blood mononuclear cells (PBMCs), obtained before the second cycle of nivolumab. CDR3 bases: TGTGCCAGCAGCCCAACGGACGAGGCCAACGTCCTGACTTTC. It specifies CASSPTDEANVLTF. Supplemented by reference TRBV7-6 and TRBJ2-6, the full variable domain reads GAGVSQSPRYKVTKRGQDVALRCDPISGHVSLYWYRQALGQGPEFLTYFNYEAQQDKSGLPNDRFSAERPEGSISTLTIQRTEQRDSAMYRCASSPTDEANVLTFGAGSRLTVL.